Shown below are 6 T cell receptor beta chains from a single sample sequenced in a study of blood T cell repertoires in COVID-19. Sequencing used immunoSEQ multiplex PCR; TCRdb keeps in-frame clones, though not all of them. The table includes about 410,000 clones, 86% detected once. Sequences were obtained from peripheral blood. The receptors here all came from a woman aged 30 to 39 with active or convalescent COVID-19.

V is TRBV7-9 and J is TRBJ1-2; 7 nucleotides match TRBD1. This CDR3 has 14 residues. Germline V gives CDR1 SEHNR, CDR2 FQNEAQ (reference sequence). V shed 8 bases and J 6 bases; nucleotides not matched to a gene: 12. CDR3 nucleotide sequence: TGTGCCAGCTCTGCCGCAGGGGGAACGCATGGCTACACCTTC. Amino acids: CASSAAGGTHGYTF.

In its sample, this clone was seen a few times. The rearrangement uses TRBV4-1 and TRBJ2-7, with D perhaps TRBD2 (6 bases). The CDR3 consists of 17 residues. The germline V and J ends were trimmed by 0 bases and 3 bases, with 18 bases remaining between them. Germline V CDR1 and CDR2: MGHRA, YSYEKL. The CDR3 is CASSQEILGGTYYEQYF. In nucleotides, the CDR3 is TGCGCCAGCAGCCAAGAAATTCTAGGCGGGACCTACTACGAGCAGTACTTC.

The V gene is TRBV5-1, the J gene TRBJ2-1, with D perhaps TRBD1 (6 bases). The CDR3 loop spans 14 amino acids. V lost 4 bases and J lost 9, with 17 bases in between. CDR1 is SGHRS, CDR2 YFSETQ, per germline. Written as DNA, the CDR3 is TGCGCCAGCAGCGCGCCCAGGGGTGGGGGTGAGCAGTTCTTC. This encodes CASSAPRGGGEQFF.

This clone was observed a few times. The chain uses TRBV3-1 (or the pseudogene TRBV3-2) and TRBJ2-2; 9 positions agree with TRBD1. The CDR3 is 18 residues long. Germline-derived CDR1 and CDR2 are LGHDT and YNNKEL (reference sequence). Unmatched junction bases numbered 16, after V lost 4 bases and J lost 7 bases. The CDR3 loop is CASSPLRYADRGVGELFF. Written as DNA, the CDR3 is TGTGCCAGCAGCCCTCTGAGATATGCGGACAGGGGCGTCGGGGAGCTGTTTTTT.

This clone was recorded only once. The rearrangement joins TRBV27 to TRBJ2-5; 8 bases map to TRBD1. Germline V gives CDR1 MNHEY, CDR2 SMNVEV (reference sequence). The CDR3 runs 14 residues. V lost 3 bases and J lost 5; bases outside the gene matches: 5. CDR3 sequence: CASSFQGAIETQYF. CDR3 in DNA: TGTGCCAGCAGTTTTCAGGGGGCAATCGAGACCCAGTACTTC.

The chain carries TRBV5-1 and TRBJ2-4; D might be TRBD2 (5 bases). Germline V lookup: CDR1 SGHRS, CDR2 YFSETQ. With 0 bases removed from V and 2 bases from J, the gap between germline ends came to 12 bases. The CDR3 is 16 residues long. The CDR3 region has the DNA TGCGCCAGCAGCTTGGAGGACTCAAACCCCAAAAACATTCAGTACTTC. Its translation: CASSLEDSNPKNIQYF.